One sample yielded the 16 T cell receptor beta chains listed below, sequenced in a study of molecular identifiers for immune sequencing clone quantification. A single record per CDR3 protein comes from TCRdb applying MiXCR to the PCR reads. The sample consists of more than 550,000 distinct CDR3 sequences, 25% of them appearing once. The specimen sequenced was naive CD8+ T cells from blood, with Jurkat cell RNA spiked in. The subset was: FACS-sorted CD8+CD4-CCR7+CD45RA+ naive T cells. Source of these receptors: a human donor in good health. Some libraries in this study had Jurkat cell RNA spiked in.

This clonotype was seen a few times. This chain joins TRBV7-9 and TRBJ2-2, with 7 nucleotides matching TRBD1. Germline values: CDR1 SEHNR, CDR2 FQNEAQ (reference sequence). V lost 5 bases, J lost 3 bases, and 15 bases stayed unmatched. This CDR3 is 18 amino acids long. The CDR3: CASSPTVDRDWYTGELFF. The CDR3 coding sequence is TGTGCCAGCAGCCCGACAGTCGACAGGGATTGGTACACCGGGGAGCTGTTTTTT.

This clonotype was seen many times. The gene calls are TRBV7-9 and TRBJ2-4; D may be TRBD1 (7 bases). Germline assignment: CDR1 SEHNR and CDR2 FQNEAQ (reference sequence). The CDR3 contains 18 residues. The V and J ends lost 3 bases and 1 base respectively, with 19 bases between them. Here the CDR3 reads CASSLRVGQAGAKNIQYF. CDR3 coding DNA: TGTGCCAGCAGCTTGCGTGTTGGACAGGCGGGGGCCAAAAACATTCAGTACTTC.

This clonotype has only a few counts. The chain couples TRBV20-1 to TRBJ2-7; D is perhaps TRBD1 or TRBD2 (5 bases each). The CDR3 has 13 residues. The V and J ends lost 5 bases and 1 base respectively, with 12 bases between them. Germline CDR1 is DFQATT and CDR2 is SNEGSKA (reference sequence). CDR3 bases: TGCAGTGCTGGCCCGGGGCGATCCTACGAGCAGTACTTC. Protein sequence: CSAGPGRSYEQYF.

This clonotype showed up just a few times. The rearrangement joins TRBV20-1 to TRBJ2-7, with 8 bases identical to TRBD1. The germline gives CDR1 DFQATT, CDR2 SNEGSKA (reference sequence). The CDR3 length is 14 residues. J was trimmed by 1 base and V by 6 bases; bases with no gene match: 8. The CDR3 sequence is CSARRRQGSYEQYF. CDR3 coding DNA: TGCAGTGCACGACGGAGACAGGGGTCCTACGAGCAGTACTTC.

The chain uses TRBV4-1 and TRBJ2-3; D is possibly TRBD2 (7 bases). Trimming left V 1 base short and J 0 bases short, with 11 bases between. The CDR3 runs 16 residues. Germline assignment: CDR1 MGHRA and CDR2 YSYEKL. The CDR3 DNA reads TGCGCCAGCAGCCAAGGGTGGGGGGGCAGCACAGATACGCAGTATTTT. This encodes CASSQGWGGSTDTQYF.

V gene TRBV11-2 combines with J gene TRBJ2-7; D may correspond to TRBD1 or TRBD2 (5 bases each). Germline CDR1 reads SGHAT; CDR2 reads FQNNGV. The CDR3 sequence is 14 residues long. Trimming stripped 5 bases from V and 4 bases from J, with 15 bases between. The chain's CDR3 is CASSLSTGLYEQYF. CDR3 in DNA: TGTGCCAGCAGCCTATCTACGGGGCTGTACGAGCAGTACTTC. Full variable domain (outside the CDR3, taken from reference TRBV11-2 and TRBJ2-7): EAGVAQSPRYKIIEKRQSVAFWCNPISGHATLYWYQQILGQGPKLLIQFQNNGVVDDSQLPKDRFSAERLKGVDSTLKIQPAKLEDSAVYLCASSLSTGLYEQYFGPGTRLTVT.

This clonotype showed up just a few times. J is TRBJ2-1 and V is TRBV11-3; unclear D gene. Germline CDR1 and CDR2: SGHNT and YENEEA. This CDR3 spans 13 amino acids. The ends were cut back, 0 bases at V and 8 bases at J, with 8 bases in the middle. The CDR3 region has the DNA TGTGCCAGCAGCTTAGATCTGCGAGATGAGCAGTTCTTC. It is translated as CASSLDLRDEQFF.

The CDR3 is CASSLSETYNEQFF. As DNA, the CDR3 is TGTGCCAGCAGCTTAAGCGAGACCTACAATGAGCAGTTCTTC. The chain carries TRBV7-6 and TRBJ2-1; D is undetermined. The CDR3 covers 14 residues. With 2 bases removed from V and 2 bases from J, the gap between germline ends came to 7 bases. Germline loops: CDR1 SGHVS, CDR2 FNYEAQ.

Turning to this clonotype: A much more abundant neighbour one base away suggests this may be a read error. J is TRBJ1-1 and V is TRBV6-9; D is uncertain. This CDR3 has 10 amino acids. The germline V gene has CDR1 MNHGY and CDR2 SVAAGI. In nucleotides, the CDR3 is TGTGCCTTGGGTGGCACTGAAGCTATCTTT. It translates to CALGGTEAIF.

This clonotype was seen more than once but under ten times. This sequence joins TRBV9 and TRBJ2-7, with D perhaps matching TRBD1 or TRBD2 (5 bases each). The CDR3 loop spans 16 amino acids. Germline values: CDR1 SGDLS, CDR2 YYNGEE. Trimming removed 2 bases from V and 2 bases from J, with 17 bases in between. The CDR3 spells CASSVGTGIKAYEQYF. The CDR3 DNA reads TGTGCCAGCAGCGTCGGGACGGGAATTAAGGCCTACGAGCAGTACTTC.

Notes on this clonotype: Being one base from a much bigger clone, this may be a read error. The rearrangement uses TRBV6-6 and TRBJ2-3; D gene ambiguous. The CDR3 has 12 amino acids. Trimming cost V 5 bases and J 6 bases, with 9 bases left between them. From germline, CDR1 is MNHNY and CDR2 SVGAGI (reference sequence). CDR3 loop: CASSHQGDTQYF. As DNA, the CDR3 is TGTGCCAGCAGTCATCAAGGTGATACGCAGTATTTT.

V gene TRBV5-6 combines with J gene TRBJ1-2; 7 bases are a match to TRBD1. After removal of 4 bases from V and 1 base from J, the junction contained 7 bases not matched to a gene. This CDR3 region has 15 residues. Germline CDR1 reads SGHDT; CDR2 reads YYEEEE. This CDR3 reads CASSPYRGNNYGYTF. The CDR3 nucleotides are TGTGCCAGCAGCCCTTACAGGGGTAATAACTATGGCTACACCTTC.

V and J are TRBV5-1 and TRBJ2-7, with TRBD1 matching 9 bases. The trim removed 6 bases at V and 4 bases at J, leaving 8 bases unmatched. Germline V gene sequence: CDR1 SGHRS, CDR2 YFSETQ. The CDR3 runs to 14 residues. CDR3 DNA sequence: TGCGCCAGCAACCATGGGACAGGGATTTACGAGCAGTACTTC. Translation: CASNHGTGIYEQYF.

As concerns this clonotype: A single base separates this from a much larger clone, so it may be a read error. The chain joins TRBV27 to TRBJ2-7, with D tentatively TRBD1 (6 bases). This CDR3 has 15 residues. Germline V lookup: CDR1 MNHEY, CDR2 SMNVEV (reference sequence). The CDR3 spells CASSLSTGPTYELYF. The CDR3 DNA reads TGTGCCAGCAGTTTATCCACAGGGCCGACCTACGAGCTGTACTTC.

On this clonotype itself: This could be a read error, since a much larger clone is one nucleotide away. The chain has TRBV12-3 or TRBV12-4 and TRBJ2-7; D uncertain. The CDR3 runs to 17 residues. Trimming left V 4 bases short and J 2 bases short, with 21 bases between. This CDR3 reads CASSSFLGAEGPYEQYF. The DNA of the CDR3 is TGTGCCAGCAGTTCGTTCCTAGGTGCAGAAGGTCCCTACGAGCAGTACTTC.

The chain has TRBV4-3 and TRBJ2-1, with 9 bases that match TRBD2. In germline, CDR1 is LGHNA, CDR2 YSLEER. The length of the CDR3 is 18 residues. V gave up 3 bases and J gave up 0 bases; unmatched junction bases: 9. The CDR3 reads CASSQGIAGDYSYNEQFF. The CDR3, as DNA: TGCGCCAGCAGCCAGGGTATAGCGGGGGACTACTCCTACAATGAGCAGTTCTTC.